This T cell receptor (beta chain) stems from a study of control samples from healthy donors and cancer patients. J lost 10 bases, V lost 3 bases, and 3 bases had no gene match. Germline V gene data show CDR1 as SGHRS and CDR2 as YFSETQ. CDR3 length: 14 amino acids. The protocol was immunoSEQ multiplex PCR, while the TCRdb copy is restricted to in-frame clones and leaves out a portion. The sample carries more than 120,000 clones, more than 85% recorded once. This clonotype was sampled from a man aged 30-40 years in good health. The sample consisted of blood. The gene calls are TRBV5-1 and TRBJ1-6, with TRBD1 identical over 11 bases. The CDR3 spells CASSSGQGESPLHF. DNA of the CDR3: TGCGCCAGCAGCTCGGGACAGGGGGAGTCACCCCTCCACTTT.